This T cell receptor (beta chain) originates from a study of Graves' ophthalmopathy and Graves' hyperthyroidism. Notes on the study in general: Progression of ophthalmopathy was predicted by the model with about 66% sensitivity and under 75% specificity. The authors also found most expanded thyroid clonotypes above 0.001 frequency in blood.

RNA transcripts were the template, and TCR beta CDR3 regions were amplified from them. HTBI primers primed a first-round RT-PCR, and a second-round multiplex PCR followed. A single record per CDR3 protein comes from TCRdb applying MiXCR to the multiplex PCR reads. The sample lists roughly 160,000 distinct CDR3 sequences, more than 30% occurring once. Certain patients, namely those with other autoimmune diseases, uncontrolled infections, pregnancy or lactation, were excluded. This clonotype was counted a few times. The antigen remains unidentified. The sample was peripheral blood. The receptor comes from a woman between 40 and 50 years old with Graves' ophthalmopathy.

CDR3 sequence: CASSYTGGGNYGYTF. The CDR3 DNA sequence: TGTGCCAGCAGTTATACAGGGGGCGGTAACTATGGCTACACCTTC. V and J are TRBV6-5 and TRBJ1-2; TRBD1 aligns across 9 bases. Trimming cost V 3 bases and J 1 base; bases outside gene matches: 3. The CDR3 runs to 15 residues. Germline loops: CDR1 MNHEY, CDR2 SVGAGI.